A selection of T cell receptor beta chains follows, all from one sample in a study of blood T cell repertoires in COVID-19. TCRdb keeps only in-frame clones here, not all; method: immunoSEQ multiplex PCR. The table records 150,000 to 160,000 clones, over 60% of them present only once. Sequencing was carried out using peripheral blood. Receptors originate from an older man with acute or convalescent COVID-19. Each CDR3 is given with its conserved first and last residue. A D gene is named only where the DNA matches it firmly. The size of a clone is reported for some rows only, either as once, few or many, or as a class for expanded clones.

d_call j_call v_call clone_size cdr3_nt cdr3_aa
NA TRBJ2-3 TRBV11-3 few TGTGCCAGCAGCCCAGGCGGCGGGCCGACAGATACGCAGTATTTT CASSPGGGPTDTQYF
TRBD1 TRBJ1-5 TRBV19 NA TGTGCCAGTAGTACCGCCGGGACAGGGTCGAATCAGCCCCAGCATTTT CASSTAGTGSNQPQHF
TRBD1 TRBJ1-2 TRBV6-5 NA TGTGCCAGCAGTACGGGACAGGGTCCCCGGTACACCTTC CASSTGQGPRYTF
NA TRBJ2-5 TRBV7-9 NA TGTGCCAGCACCAGTGGGGGGGAGACCCAGTACTTC CASTSGGETQYF
NA TRBJ2-6 TRBV7-2 NA TGTGCCAGCAGCTTAGACAGCATGGCTGGGGCCAACGTCCTGACTTTC CASSLDSMAGANVLTF
TRBD2 TRBJ2-2 TRBV7-2 once TGTGCCACCTCGCCTTCGGGGGGGGCCGGGGAGCTGTTTTTT CATSPSGGAGELFF
TRBD2 TRBJ2-7 TRBV4-3 NA TGCGCCAGCAGCCAAGGGCGGGGGGGCCTGGACGAGCAGTACTTC CASSQGRGGLDEQYF
TRBD2 TRBJ2-3 TRBV7-9 once TGTGCCAGCAGCCAGTTCCCCATAGCGGGGGGTTTAGCAGATACGCAGTATTTT CASSQFPIAGGLADTQYF
NA TRBJ2-1 TRBV30 NA TGTGCCTGGAGGAGGGCGGGGTCAGGCAATGAGCAGTTCTTC CAWRRAGSGNEQFF
NA TRBJ1-5 TRBV7-9 NA TGTGCCAGCAGCTTAGGGGCAGGGGTCGGGCAGCCCCAGCATTTT CASSLGAGVGQPQHF
NA TRBJ2-2 TRBV14 NA TGTGCCAGCAGCCAAGTCGGGAGAACCGGGGAGCTGTTTTTT CASSQVGRTGELFF
NA TRBJ1-4 TRBV6-1 few TGTGCCAGCAGTGATGTCTCTGAAAAACTGTTTTTT CASSDVSEKLFF
NA TRBJ2-4 TRBV2 NA TGTGCCAGCAGTGCGGGACACTCCAAAAACATTCAGTACTTC CASSAGHSKNIQYF
TRBD1 TRBJ2-2 TRBV3-1/TRBV3-2 NA TGTGCCAGCAGCCAAGAAGAACAGGGGCCAATAACCGGGGAGCTGTTTTTT CASSQEEQGPITGELFF
NA TRBJ2-7 TRBV9 NA TGTGCCAGCAGCGCTCGGGGGGCCCCTGGAGGGGAGCAGTACTTC CASSARGAPGGEQYF
NA TRBJ1-1 TRBV23-1 NA TGCGCCAGCAGTCAATCGGAGGGAAGGGGCACTGAAGCTTTCTTT CASSQSEGRGTEAFF
NA TRBJ1-3 TRBV4-1 NA TGCGCCAGCAGCCAAGTGACGGGGGGAAACACCATATATTTT CASSQVTGGNTIYF
NA TRBJ1-2 TRBV4-3 once TGCGCCAGCAGCCCGTCGGTGAGGGAAGACTATGGCTACACCTTC CASSPSVREDYGYTF
NA TRBJ2-1 TRBV11-2 NA TGTGCCAGCAGCTCCCTCGCAGGGCCCTACAATGAGCAGTTCTTC CASSSLAGPYNEQFF
NA TRBJ1-1 TRBV15 few TGTGCCACCAGCCTGGGGGGGAACACTGAAGCTTTCTTT CATSLGGNTEAFF
TRBD1 TRBJ2-3 TRBV29-1 NA TGCAGCGTAGGACCCAGGGGGGATACGCAGTATTTT CSVGPRGDTQYF
NA TRBJ2-2 TRBV9 few TGTGCCAGCAGCGTAGGTGGGGGGACGGGCACCGGGGAGCTGTTTTTT CASSVGGGTGTGELFF
TRBD1 TRBJ1-2 TRBV6-5 NA TGTGCCAGCAGTTACCGGGGACAGGGTTCCTATGGCTACACCTTC CASSYRGQGSYGYTF
TRBD1 TRBJ1-2 TRBV4-2 few TGTGCCAGCAGCCAAGAAATTATGGGGACAGATAATCGTGGCTACACCTTC CASSQEIMGTDNRGYTF
NA TRBJ2-1 TRBV28 NA TGTGCCAGCAGTTTATACGGGGTAACCTACAATGAGCAGTTCTTC CASSLYGVTYNEQFF
TRBD1 TRBJ1-1 TRBV30 NA TGTGCCTGGAGTCCAGGGGGGACTGAAGCTTTCTTT CAWSPGGTEAFF
TRBD1 TRBJ2-3 TRBV5-8 NA TGTGCCAGCAGCTTGGCCGGACAGGGGGTCGGAGATACGCAGTATTTT CASSLAGQGVGDTQYF
NA TRBJ2-3 TRBV6-5 few TGTGCCAGCAGTTACGGCGGATTTACGGGTACAGATACGCAGTATTTT CASSYGGFTGTDTQYF
TRBD1 TRBJ1-2 TRBV6-2/TRBV6-3 NA TGTGCCAGCAGTTACTCGACGACAGGGGTGAATGGCTACACCTTC CASSYSTTGVNGYTF
NA TRBJ1-2 TRBV24-1 few TGTGCCACCAGTGATTTGTCGGGGTCTAACTATGGCTACACCTTC CATSDLSGSNYGYTF
NA TRBJ2-3 TRBV12-5 few TGTGCTAGTGGGTTGGGCGGCTCCACAGATACGCAGTATTTT CASGLGGSTDTQYF
NA TRBJ1-1 TRBV12-3/TRBV12-4 NA TGTGCCAGCGACGGGAGGGTGAACACTGAAGCTTTCTTT CASDGRVNTEAFF
NA TRBJ2-7 TRBV10-3 NA TGTGCCATCAGTGAGTCTCCCCGAGGGAACAACGAGCAGTACTTC CAISESPRGNNEQYF
TRBD1 TRBJ2-2 TRBV19 few TGTGCCAGTAGGACCGGGACAGGGGGCATTCTGACCAACACCGGGGAGCTGTTTTTT CASRTGTGGILTNTGELFF
TRBD1 TRBJ1-1 TRBV19 NA TGTGCCAGTAGTATAAATCCCCAGGGGGACACTGAAGCTTTCTTT CASSINPQGDTEAFF
NA TRBJ2-3 TRBV11-3 NA TGTGCCAGCAGCGCCAGACTAGCAGATACGCAGTATTTT CASSARLADTQYF
NA TRBJ2-1 TRBV4-2 NA TGTGCCAGCAGCCAAGATTCGGGGGGCCGATACAATGAGCAGTTCTTC CASSQDSGGRYNEQFF
TRBD1 TRBJ1-2 TRBV7-9 NA TGTGCCAGCAGCCCCGGGACAGCTATAAACTATGGCTACACCTTC CASSPGTAINYGYTF
TRBD1 TRBJ1-2 TRBV28 NA TGTGCCAGCATGGCCCCCCTCGGGACAGGGAACTATGGCTACACCTTC CASMAPLGTGNYGYTF
NA TRBJ1-2 TRBV12-3/TRBV12-4 NA TGTGCCAGCACCAAGGGGTCCTTCTATGGCTACACCTTC CASTKGSFYGYTF